This paragraph covers one T cell receptor (beta chain) sequence. Its antigen is currently unknown. The CDR3 has 15 amino acids. Germline CDR1 and CDR2: MNHNS and SASEGT. V shed 5 bases, J shed 2 bases, and the junction held 7 bases outside the gene matches. Treatment described: roughly 10-day PBMC culture with coronavirus spike peptide pools or control peptides (ViraFEST assay). At the Johns Hopkins FTIC core, DNA taken from cultured CD4+ T cells was sequenced by way of the Oncomine TCR Beta short-read assay. TCRdb reanalysed the PCR reads using MiXCR and keeps one entry per CDR3 protein. Altogether around 13,000 distinct CDR3 sequences are present, less than 80% being singletons, with the ten largest covering under 8.5%. The sample belongs to a study of vaccination and CD4 T cells after COVID-19. Study results and limitations: SARS-CoV-2-reactive clonotype medians increased from approximately 21 to 40, not significantly.

This chain uses TRBV6-1 with TRBJ2-3; 7 positions agree with TRBD2. This receptor was identified in a human donor who had recovered from COVID-19. The sample was CD4+ T cells from blood, cultured in vitro, taken before SARS-CoV-2 vaccination. The DNA of the CDR3 is TGTGCCAGCAGTACCGGGACTATAAACACAGATACGCAGTATTTT. It is translated as CASSTGTINTDTQYF.